Reported below is one T cell receptor (beta chain). Source study methods: The assay estimated nucleated cells by amplifying reference gene primers. The table came from immunoSEQ multiplex PCR; TCRdb's copy has only in-frame clones and leaves some out. That table furnishes V, J and clone size, whereas the DNA furnished D and trimming. The repertoire holds just under 350,000 clones, with about 87% as singletons. The data originate from a study of blood T cell repertoires in COVID-19. The overall study: COVID-19 samples collected from the United States, Italy and Spain covered acute and convalescent phases.

V was trimmed by 0 bases and J by 4 bases, leaving 18 bases between them. The germline CDR1 and CDR2 sequences are SGHRS and YFSETQ. The CDR3 is 17 amino acids. The chain carries TRBV5-1 and TRBJ2-3; D possibly corresponds to TRBD1 (5 bases). This receptor was taken from a woman between 50 and 59 years old with COVID-19, enrolled during active disease. Sequencing was carried out using peripheral blood. DNA for the CDR3: TGCGCCAGCAGCTTGGCCGCGGCAGGGATGGGTCCAGATACGCAGTATTTT. Translated: CASSLAAAGMGPDTQYF.